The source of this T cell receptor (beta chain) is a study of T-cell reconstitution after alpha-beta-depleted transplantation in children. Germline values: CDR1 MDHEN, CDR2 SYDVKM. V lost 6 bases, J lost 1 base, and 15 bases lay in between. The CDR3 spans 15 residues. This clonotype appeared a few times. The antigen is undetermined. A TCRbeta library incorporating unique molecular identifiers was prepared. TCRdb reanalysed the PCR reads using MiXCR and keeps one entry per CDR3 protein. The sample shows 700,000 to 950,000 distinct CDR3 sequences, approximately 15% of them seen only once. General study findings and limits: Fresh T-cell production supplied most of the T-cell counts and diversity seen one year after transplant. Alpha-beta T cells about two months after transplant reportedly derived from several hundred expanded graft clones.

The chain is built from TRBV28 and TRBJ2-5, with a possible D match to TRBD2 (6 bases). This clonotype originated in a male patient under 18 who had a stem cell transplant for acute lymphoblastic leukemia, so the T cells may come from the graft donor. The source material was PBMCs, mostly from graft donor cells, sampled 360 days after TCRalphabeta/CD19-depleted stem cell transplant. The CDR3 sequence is CASSPGVAAQETQYF. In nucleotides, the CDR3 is TGTGCCAGCAGCCCCGGGGTAGCGGCCCAAGAGACCCAGTACTTC.